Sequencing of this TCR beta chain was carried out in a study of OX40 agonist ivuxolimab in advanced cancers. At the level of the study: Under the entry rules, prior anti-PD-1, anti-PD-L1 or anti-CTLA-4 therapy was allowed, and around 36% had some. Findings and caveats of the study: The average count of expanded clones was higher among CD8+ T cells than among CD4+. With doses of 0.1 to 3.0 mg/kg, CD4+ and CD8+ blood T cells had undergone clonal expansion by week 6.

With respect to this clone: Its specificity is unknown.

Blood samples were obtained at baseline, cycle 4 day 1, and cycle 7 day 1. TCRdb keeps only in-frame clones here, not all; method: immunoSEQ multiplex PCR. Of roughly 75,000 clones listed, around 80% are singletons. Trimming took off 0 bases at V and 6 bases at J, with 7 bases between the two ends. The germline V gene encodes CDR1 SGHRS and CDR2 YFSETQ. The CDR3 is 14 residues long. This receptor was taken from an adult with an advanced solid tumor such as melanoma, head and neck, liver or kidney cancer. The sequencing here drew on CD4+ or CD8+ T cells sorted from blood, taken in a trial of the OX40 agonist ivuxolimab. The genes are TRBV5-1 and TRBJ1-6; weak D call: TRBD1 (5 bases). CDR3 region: CASSLGGTNSPLHF. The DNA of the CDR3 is TGCGCCAGCAGCTTGGGAGGGACTAATTCACCCCTCCACTTT.